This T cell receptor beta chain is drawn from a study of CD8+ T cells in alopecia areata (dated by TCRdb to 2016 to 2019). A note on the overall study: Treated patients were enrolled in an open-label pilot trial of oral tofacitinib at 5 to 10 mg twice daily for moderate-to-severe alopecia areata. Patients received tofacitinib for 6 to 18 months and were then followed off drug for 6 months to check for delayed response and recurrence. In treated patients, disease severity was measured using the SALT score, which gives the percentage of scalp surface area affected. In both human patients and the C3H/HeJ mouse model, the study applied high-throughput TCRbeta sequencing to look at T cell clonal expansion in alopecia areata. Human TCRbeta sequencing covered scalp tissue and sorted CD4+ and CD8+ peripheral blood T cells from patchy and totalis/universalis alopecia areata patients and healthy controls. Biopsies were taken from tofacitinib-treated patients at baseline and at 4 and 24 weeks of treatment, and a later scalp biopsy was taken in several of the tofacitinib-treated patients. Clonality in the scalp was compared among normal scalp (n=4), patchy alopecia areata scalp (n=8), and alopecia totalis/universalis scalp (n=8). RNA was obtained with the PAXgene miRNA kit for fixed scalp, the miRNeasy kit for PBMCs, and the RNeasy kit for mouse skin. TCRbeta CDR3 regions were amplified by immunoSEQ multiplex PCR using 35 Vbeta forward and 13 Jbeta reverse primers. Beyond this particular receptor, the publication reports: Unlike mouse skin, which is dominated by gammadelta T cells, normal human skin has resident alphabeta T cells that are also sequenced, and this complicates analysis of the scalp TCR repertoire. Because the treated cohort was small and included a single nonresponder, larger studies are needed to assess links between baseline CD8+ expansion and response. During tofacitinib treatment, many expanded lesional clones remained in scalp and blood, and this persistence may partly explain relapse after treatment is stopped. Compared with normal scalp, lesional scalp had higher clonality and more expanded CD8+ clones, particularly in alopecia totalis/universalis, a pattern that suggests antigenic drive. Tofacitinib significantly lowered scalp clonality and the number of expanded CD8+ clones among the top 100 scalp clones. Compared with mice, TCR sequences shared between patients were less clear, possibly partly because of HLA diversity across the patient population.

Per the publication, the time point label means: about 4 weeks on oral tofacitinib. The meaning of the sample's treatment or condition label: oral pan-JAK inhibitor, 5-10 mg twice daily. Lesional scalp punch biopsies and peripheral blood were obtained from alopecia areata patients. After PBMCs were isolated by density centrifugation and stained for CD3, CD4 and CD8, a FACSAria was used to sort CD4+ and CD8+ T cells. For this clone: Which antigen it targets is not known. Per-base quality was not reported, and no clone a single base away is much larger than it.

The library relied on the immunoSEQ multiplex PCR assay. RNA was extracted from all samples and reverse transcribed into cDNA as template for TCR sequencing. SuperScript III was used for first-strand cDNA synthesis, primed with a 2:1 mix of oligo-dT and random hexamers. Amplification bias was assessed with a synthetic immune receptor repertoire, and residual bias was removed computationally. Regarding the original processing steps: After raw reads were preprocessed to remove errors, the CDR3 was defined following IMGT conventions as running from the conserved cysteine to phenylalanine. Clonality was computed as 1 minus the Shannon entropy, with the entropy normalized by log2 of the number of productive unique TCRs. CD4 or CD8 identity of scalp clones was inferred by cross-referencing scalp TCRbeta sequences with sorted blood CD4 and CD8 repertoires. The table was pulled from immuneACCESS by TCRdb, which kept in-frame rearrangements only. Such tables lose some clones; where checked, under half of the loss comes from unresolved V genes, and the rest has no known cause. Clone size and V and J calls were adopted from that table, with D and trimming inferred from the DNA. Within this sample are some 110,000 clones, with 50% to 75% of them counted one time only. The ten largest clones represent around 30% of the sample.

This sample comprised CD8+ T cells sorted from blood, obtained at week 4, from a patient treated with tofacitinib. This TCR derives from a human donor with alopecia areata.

The DNA sequence reads TGTGCCTGGAGTTATACAGGGGAGGAAAAACTGTTTTTT. This codes for CAWSYTGEEKLFF. The rearrangement joined TRBV30 to TRBJ1-4; 7 bases in the junction line up with TRBD1. Including cysteine and phenylalanine, the CDR3 has 13 amino acids. Kept here is only the CDR3 DNA, which spans 39 bases and is read in frame from base 1. Compared with germline, V lacks 2 bases and J lacks 8 bases; bases without a gene match: 5. CDR1 and CDR2 are drawn from the germline V gene (reference sequence): GTSNPN, SVGIG. When the CDR3 is completed using the reference TRBV30 and TRBJ1-4 genes on either side, the full variable domain is SQTIHQWPATLVQPVGSPLSLECTVEGTSNPNLYWYRQAAGRGLQLLFYSVGIGQISSEVPQNLSASRPQDRQFILSSKKLLLSDSGFYLCAWSYTGEEKLFFGSGTQLSVL.